This T cell receptor beta chain was observed in a study of T cell repertoires in cytomegalovirus infection. Study results and caveats: The cumulative frequency of public TCR beta families identified carriers of CMV plus the relevant HLA. Clonotypes of TCR beta that were HLA-C-restricted and CMV-specific dominated the ex vivo response.

Germline loops: CDR1 SNHLY, CDR2 FYNNEI. The V end lost 2 bases, the J end lost 4 bases, and 15 bases lay between the germline ends. The CDR3 consists of 15 residues. The sample holds a few counts of this clonotype. Its cognate antigen is unknown. One entry per CDR3 protein, called by TCRdb with MiXCR from the reads. The table lists about 230,000 distinct CDR3 sequences, approximately 22% of them singletons. Sequenced material: CD8+ T cells from PBMCs. This chain uses TRBV2 with TRBJ2-7, with D hard to call. The receptor was isolated from a human donor in good health (CMV status not recorded). Some clones in this sample may be carry-over from other donors' samples. The CDR3 nucleotides are TGTGCCAGCAGTGAATGGCTCCAGAACCAGTACGAGCAGTACTTC. Its translation: CASSEWLQNQYEQYF.